Included here is one TCR beta chain sequence, with context. Its antigen is not identified. An assay was performed, and its level was deep. Some clones are missing from TCRdb's copy, which holds only in-frame ones; the method was immunoSEQ multiplex PCR. Found here are about 2.1 million clones, 90% to 95% of them singletons; the top ten hold 1.5% to 2%. Naivety among CD8 cells was defined by CD45RO negativity and positive CCR7 selection, thereby excluding terminally differentiated effector memory CD45RA+ cells. These data come from a study of shared clonotypes between healthy human individuals. CDR3 length: 14 amino acids. The germline gives CDR1 MDHEN, CDR2 SYDVKM. V lost 3 bases to trimming and J lost 3 bases, with 11 bases between them. Notes on the study in general: Generation probability values for non-shared clonotypes were lower than those for clonotypes shared by all four donors. What rarefaction showed was incomplete sorted-subset sequencing despite large depth.

Material for sequencing was naive CD8+ T cells from PBMCs. The receptor was isolated from a young man in good health. Some clones in this sample may be carry-over from other donors' samples. The V gene is TRBV28, the J gene TRBJ1-1; D may be TRBD1 (6 bases). The CDR3 loop reads CASSFTGGYTEAFF. CDR3 sequence (DNA): TGTGCCAGCAGTTTTACGGGGGGCTACACTGAAGCTTTCTTT.